The clone carrying this T cell receptor beta chain showed up just a few times. Antigen: not known. The data derive from a study of T-cell memory formation after mild COVID-19. General study points: The authors left the SARS-CoV-2 specificity of second-wave clones peaking on day 37 unconfirmed.

TCR alpha and TCR beta cDNA libraries with sample barcodes and UMIs came from 5'RACE using constant-segment primers. TCRdb analysed the 5' RACE reads with MiXCR anew, one entry per CDR3 protein. The data contain under 200,000 distinct CDR3 sequences, about 9.9% of them singletons. With V trimmed by 0 bases and J by 6 bases, 4 bases remained unmatched. Germline V CDR1 and CDR2: DFQATT, SNEGSKA (reference sequence). The CDR3 has 14 residues. The TCR was taken from a man aged 18 to 35 who had mild COVID-19 (a few samples of this study predate the infection). Cell type and time point are not known. The chain is built from TRBV20-1 and TRBJ1-4, with 7 bases matching TRBD1. Sequencing was carried out using PBMCs or a T cell subset sorted from them (not recorded which). The CDR3 DNA follows: TGCAGTGCTAGAGACTACAGGGGCGATGAAAAACTGTTTTTT. As protein: CSARDYRGDEKLFF.